These 28 T cell receptor beta chains share one sample of origin, sequenced in a study of blood T cell repertoires in COVID-19. Here immunoSEQ multiplex PCR was the method, and the copy in TCRdb shows in-frame clones only, minus some. Here the sample spans some 490,000 clones, 75% to 90% being singletons. Sequenced material: PBMCs or T cells enriched from blood (not recorded which). These receptors all come from a woman between 55 and 75 years old who had recovered from COVID-19.

The rearrangement uses TRBV24-1 and TRBJ2-3, with D tentatively TRBD1 (6 bases). Germline lookup yields CDR1 KGHDR and CDR2 SFDVKD. The CDR3 length is 13 residues. The V gene lost 3 bases and the J gene lost 5 bases, with 8 bases spanning the gap. This CDR3 is CATSDQGLDTQYF. The CDR3 coding sequence is TGTGCCACCAGTGATCAGGGGTTAGATACGCAGTATTTT.

This clone came up a few times. The chain recombines TRBV10-1 with TRBJ2-7; D may be TRBD2 (6 bases). This CDR3 has 11 amino acids. V dropped 11 bases and J dropped 7 bases, with 15 bases sitting between them. CDR1 is WNHNN and CDR2 is SYGVQD in the germline V gene (reference sequence). The CDR3 loop reads CAGFWGREQYV. The CDR3 coding sequence is TGCGCCGGATTTTGGGGGAGGGAGCAGTACGTC.

CDR3 in amino acids: CASSKMDPSGCTGELFF. In DNA form, the CDR3 reads TGTGCCAGCAGCAAAATGGACCCTAGCGGGTGCACCGGGGAGCTGTTTTTT. The V gene is TRBV21-1, the J gene TRBJ2-2; the tabulated D call, TRBD2, remains unverified against the DNA. TRBV21-1 is noted as a pseudogene. The CDR3 runs 17 residues.

This clone has a count of ten or more. The gene calls are TRBV14 and TRBJ2-5; 7 bases map to TRBD1. CDR3 length equals 20 residues. Germline CDR1 is SGHDN and CDR2 is FVKESK. J gave up 2 bases and V 1 base, and 19 bases lay outside the gene matches. CDR3 sequence: CASSQAADAPGQRLQETQYF. The CDR3 nucleotides read TGTGCCAGCAGCCAAGCCGCTGACGCCCCGGGACAGAGGCTTCAAGAGACCCAGTACTTC.

This clone was counted a few times. J is TRBJ2-7 and V is TRBV3-1 (or the pseudogene TRBV3-2); no clear D gene. Trimming took off 0 bases at V and 0 bases at J, with 12 bases between the two ends. The CDR3 contains 16 residues. Germline values: CDR1 LGHDT, CDR2 YNNKEL (reference sequence). The CDR3 loop is CASSQDVPRVSYEQYF. In nucleotides, the CDR3 is TGTGCCAGCAGCCAAGACGTCCCCCGGGTCTCCTACGAGCAGTACTTC.

This clone was seen once. The rearrangement links TRBV29-1 to TRBJ1-2, with a tentative D call TRBD1 (5 bases). This CDR3 has 12 residues. V was shortened by 3 bases and J by 2 bases, with 7 bases between the two germline ends. Per the germline V gene, CDR1 is SQVTM and CDR2 is ANQGSEA. In DNA form, the CDR3 reads TGCAGCGTTGATTCAGGGAACTATGGCTACACCTTC. Encoded protein: CSVDSGNYGYTF.

The CDR3 DNA reads TGTGCCAGCAGTTTATTAACAGGGTCTGGGGCCAACGTCCTGACTTTC. Translated, it gives CASSLLTGSGANVLTF. J is TRBJ2-6 and V is TRBV27; D possibly corresponds to TRBD1 (6 bases). The V end lost 1 base, the J end lost 1 base, and 8 bases lay between the germline ends. CDR3 size: 16 residues. Looked up from germline, CDR1 is MNHEY and CDR2 is SMNVEV (reference sequence).

The chain combines TRBV7-2 with TRBJ1-6; TRBD1 matches at 7 bases. The CDR3 extends over 15 amino acids. The germline CDR1 and CDR2 sequences are SGHTA and FQGNSA. Trimming removed 7 bases from V and 7 bases from J; junction bases left unmatched: 10. CDR3 region: CASTYNRGKNSPLHF. In nucleotides, the CDR3 is TGTGCCAGCACATATAACAGGGGAAAGAATTCACCCCTCCACTTT.

The chain employs TRBV2 and TRBJ2-7; D perhaps matches TRBD2 (7 bases). V was clipped by 2 bases and J by 3 bases, with 14 bases between them. The CDR3 extends over 15 amino acids. CDR1 is SNHLY and CDR2 is FYNNEI in the germline V gene. The CDR3 bases are TGTGCCAGCAGTGAAAGCCGGGGGGCGGGCTACGAGCAGTACTTC. Amino acid sequence: CASSESRGAGYEQYF.

The chain carries TRBV9 and TRBJ1-1, with 9 positions matching TRBD1. With 0 bases clipped from V and 5 bases from J, the junction kept 5 bases outside the gene matches. The CDR3 consists of 15 residues. Germline CDR1 reads SGDLS; CDR2 reads YYNGEE. This chain's CDR3 is CASSVATGGTTEAFF. CDR3 nucleotides: TGTGCCAGCAGCGTAGCTACAGGGGGCACGACTGAAGCTTTCTTT.

The gene calls are TRBV18 and TRBJ1-3; D is unresolved. CDR3 length equals 15 residues. Germline V gene sequence: CDR1 KGHSH, CDR2 LQKENI. The germline V and J ends were trimmed by 4 bases and 0 bases, with 10 bases remaining between them. The CDR3 DNA sequence: TGTGCCAGCTCACGAGGAGTTAGCTCTGGAAACACCATATATTTT. Its protein product is CASSRGVSSGNTIYF.

This chain links TRBV19 with TRBJ1-2; possibly TRBD1 for D (5 bases). The CDR3 runs to 14 residues. Germline CDR1 reads LNHDA; CDR2 reads SQIVND (reference sequence). Trimming stripped 5 bases from V and 4 bases from J, with 14 bases between. Here the CDR3 reads CASSPTLQVYGYTF. CDR3 in DNA: TGTGCCAGTAGTCCCACCTTACAGGTCTATGGCTACACCTTC. The full variable domain, its missing parts supplied by reference TRBV19 and TRBJ1-2, is DGGITQSPKYLFRKEGQNVTLSCEQNLNHDAMYWYRQDPGQGLRLIYYSQIVNDFQKGDIAEGYSVSREKKESFPLTVTSAQKNPTAFYLCASSPTLQVYGYTFGSGTRLTVV.

The chain combines TRBV19 with TRBJ1-2, with D perhaps matching TRBD1 (6 bases). The CDR3 extends over 16 amino acids. Trimming stripped 5 bases from V and 0 bases from J, with 16 bases between. Germline assignment: CDR1 LNHDA and CDR2 SQIVND (reference sequence). The CDR3 DNA reads as TGTGCCAGTAGTGACCGGGACAAAGGAGCTAACTATGGCTACACCTTC. Its protein product is CASSDRDKGANYGYTF.

This clone appeared a few times. The CDR3 protein is CASSDSGRDEKLFF. The CDR3 DNA reads TGTGCCAGCAGTGATTCAGGGAGGGATGAAAAACTGTTTTTT. V is TRBV2 and J is TRBJ1-4; the D gene is possibly TRBD1 (5 bases). Germline V gene lookup returns CDR1 SNHLY and CDR2 FYNNEI. The CDR3 has 14 residues. The V gene lost 3 bases and the J gene lost 6 bases, with 11 bases spanning the gap.

The chain recombines TRBV11-2 with TRBJ1-1; D unclear. Germline values: CDR1 SGHAT, CDR2 FQNNGV. The CDR3 runs 13 residues. V was cut by 7 bases and J by 4 bases, with 13 bases left in between. CDR3 DNA sequence: TGTGCCAGCACCCTGCTCCGGGGCACTGAAGCTTTCTTT. Translating it yields CASTLLRGTEAFF.

Only one count was recorded for this clone. The chain combines TRBV28 with TRBJ1-2, with 10 bases identical to TRBD1. The CDR3 has 14 residues. The V gene end was trimmed by 4 bases and the J gene end by 5 bases; junction bases not matched to a gene: 4. Germline V gene lookup returns CDR1 MDHEN and CDR2 SYDVKM. In DNA, the CDR3 is TGTGCCAGCAGTTCGACAGGGGGCGAATATGGCTACACCTTC. Amino acid sequence: CASSSTGGEYGYTF.

The chain recombines TRBV2 with TRBJ1-5; 9 bases are a match to TRBD1. The V segment lost 3 bases and the J segment 6 bases; nucleotides outside the gene matches: 6. CDR1 and CDR2 from the germline V gene are SNHLY and FYNNEI. CDR3 length equals 15 residues. The CDR3 DNA is TGTGCCAGCAGTGAGAACACAGGGGGCGTTCAGCCCCAGCATTTT. Protein: CASSENTGGVQPQHF.

This chain links TRBV7-9 with TRBJ1-1; 8 nucleotides match TRBD1. Trimming at V came to 4 bases and at J to 4 bases, leaving 8 bases not matched to a gene. CDR1 is SEHNR and CDR2 is FQNEAQ in the germline V gene (reference sequence). The CDR3 is 15 residues long. DNA for the CDR3: TGTGCCAGCAGCTCGTACGACAGGGGAGGCACTGAAGCTTTCTTT. It specifies CASSSYDRGGTEAFF. Full variable domain (outside the CDR3, taken from reference TRBV7-9 and TRBJ1-1): DTGVSQNPRHKITKRGQNVTFRCDPISEHNRLYWYRQTLGQGPEFLTYFQNEAQLEKSRLLSDRFSAERPKGSFSTLEIQRTEQGDSAMYLCASSSYDRGGTEAFFGQGTRLTVV.

The chain carries TRBV21-1 and TRBJ2-7; the table gives TRBD1 as D, unverified against the DNA. TRBV21-1 is given as a pseudogene. The CDR3 loop spans 13 amino acids. The CDR3 sequence is CASRQGGSYEQYV. The DNA of the CDR3 is TGTGCCAGCAGACAGGGCGGGTCCTACGAGCAGTACGTC.

The chain uses TRBV5-5 and TRBJ2-1; 7 nucleotides agree with TRBD1. CDR1 is SGHKS, CDR2 YYEKEE, per germline (reference sequence). V shed 4 bases and J 4 bases; nucleotides not matched to a gene: 5. The CDR3 is made up of 14 amino acids. The CDR3 DNA reads TGTGCCAGCAGCCGAGGGACAGAATACAATGAGCAGTTCTTC. This translates into CASSRGTEYNEQFF. Combining the CDR3 with reference TRBV5-5 and TRBJ2-1 gives the whole variable domain DAGVTQSPTHLIKTRGQQVTLRCSPISGHKSVSWYQQVLGQGPQFIFQYYEKEERGRGNFPDRFSARQFPNYSSELNVNALLLGDSALYLCASSRGTEYNEQFFGPGTRLTVL.

The chain recombines TRBV5-1 with TRBJ2-2, with 9 positions matching TRBD1. The trim removed 4 bases at V and 5 bases at J, leaving 9 bases unmatched. This CDR3 has 16 residues. Per the germline V gene, CDR1 is SGHRS and CDR2 is YFSETQ. The chain's CDR3 is CASSTLSGTGTGELFF. In nucleotides, the CDR3 is TGCGCCAGCAGCACCCTCTCCGGGACAGGGACCGGGGAGCTGTTTTTT.

The V call is TRBV11-3, the J call TRBJ2-7, with TRBD2 matching 10 bases. From germline, CDR1 is SGHNT and CDR2 YENEEA. CDR3 length: 14 residues. V trimming: 3 bases; J trimming: 2 bases; junction bases outside the gene matches: 1. CDR3 DNA sequence: TGTGCCAGCAGCTTTAGCGGGGGGCCCTACGAGCAGTACTTC. It codes for CASSFSGGPYEQYF.

This chain uses TRBV5-1 with TRBJ2-7; 8 bases agree with TRBD1. The CDR3 loop spans 15 amino acids. V was clipped by 4 bases and J by 2 bases; unmatched bases: 8. Per the germline V gene, CDR1 is SGHRS and CDR2 is YFSETQ. CDR3 in DNA: TGCGCCAGCAGCCCGGGTGCAGGGGGCCCCTACGAGCAGTACTTC. This sequence encodes CASSPGAGGPYEQYF.

The chain is built from TRBV4-1 and TRBJ2-5; maybe TRBD2 (5 bases). Trimming removed 4 bases at V and 1 base at J, with 13 bases between. The CDR3 covers 15 residues. Germline V gene sequence: CDR1 MGHRA, CDR2 YSYEKL. CDR3 DNA sequence: TGCGCCAGCAGCCCCATGCGGAGGAGCCAAGAGACCCAGTACTTC. Protein product: CASSPMRRSQETQYF.

This chain connects TRBV2 to TRBJ1-6; D is possibly TRBD1 (6 bases). V lost 4 bases to trimming and J lost 9 bases, with 10 bases between them. CDR3 size: 13 residues. Per the germline V gene, CDR1 is SNHLY and CDR2 is FYNNEI. Written as DNA, the CDR3 is TGTGCCAGCAGTGTACAGGGCGGTTCACCCCTCCACTTT. It specifies CASSVQGGSPLHF.

Turning to this clone: Other DNA sequences within the sample encode an identical CDR3. The chain combines TRBV18 with TRBJ1-2, with TRBD1 matching 7 bases. This CDR3 contains 15 residues. The J segment lost 1 base and the V segment lost 3 bases, leaving 5 bases of the junction unmatched. Germline V CDR1 and CDR2: KGHSH, LQKENI. CDR3 amino acids: CASSPSQGGNYGYTF. CDR3 DNA sequence: TGTGCCAGCTCACCGTCGCAGGGGGGTAACTATGGCTACACCTTC.

This clone was recorded once. V usage is TRBV9 and J usage is TRBJ2-2; 12 bases match TRBD2. The CDR3 has 17 amino acids. In germline, CDR1 is SGDLS, CDR2 YYNGEE. The V segment lost 4 bases and the J segment 6 bases; nucleotides outside the gene matches: 10. As DNA, the CDR3 is TGTGCCAGCAGCTTTGCCTCTAGCGGGGGGGCCGCCGGGGAGCTGTTTTTT. It codes for CASSFASSGGAAGELFF.

CDR3 loop: CASSGQLNQPQHF. DNA of the CDR3: TGTGCCAGCAGTGGACAGCTCAATCAGCCCCAGCATTTT. V and J are TRBV2 and TRBJ1-5; possible D gene TRBD1, 5 bases. The V end lost 4 bases, the J end lost 3 bases, and 7 bases lay between the germline ends. The CDR3 has 13 amino acids. The germline V gene encodes CDR1 SNHLY and CDR2 FYNNEI.